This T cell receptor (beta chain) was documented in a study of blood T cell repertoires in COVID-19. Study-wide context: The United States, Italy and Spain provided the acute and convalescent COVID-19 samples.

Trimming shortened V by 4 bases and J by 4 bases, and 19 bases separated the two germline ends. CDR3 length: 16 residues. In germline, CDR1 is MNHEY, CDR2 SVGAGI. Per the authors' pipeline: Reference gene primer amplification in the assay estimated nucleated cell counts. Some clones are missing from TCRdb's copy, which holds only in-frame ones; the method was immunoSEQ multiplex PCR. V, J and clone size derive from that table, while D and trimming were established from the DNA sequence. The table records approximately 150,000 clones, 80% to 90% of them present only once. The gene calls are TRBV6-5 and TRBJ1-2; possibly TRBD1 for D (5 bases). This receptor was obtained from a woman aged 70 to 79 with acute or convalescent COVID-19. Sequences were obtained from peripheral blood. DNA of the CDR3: TGTGCCAGCAGTTTCGACAGAAACAGCCCTGTCTATGGCTACACCTTC. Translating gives CASSFDRNSPVYGYTF.